This T cell receptor beta chain derives from a study of identical twins. Whole-study results and caveats: Less excess twin sharing appeared in beta out-of-frame sequences. Out-of-frame alpha sequences common to twins exhibited a surplus of low generation probability.

This clonotype has more than one count but fewer than ten. Its specificity is not known. cDNA molecules carried unique molecular identifiers, and template switching added a universal primer site. One entry per CDR3 protein, called by TCRdb with MiXCR from the 5' RACE reads. The data contain approximately 490,000 distinct CDR3 sequences, around 22% of them seen just once; the ten biggest clones take up approximately 0.5%. The CDR3 runs to 13 residues. The ends were cut back, 2 bases at V and 7 bases at J, with 9 bases in the middle. Germline-derived CDR1 and CDR2 are SGHKS and YYEKEE (reference sequence). These data were also reused for a study on yellow fever vaccine responses in identical twins.

Sequencing was performed on CD4+ T cells sorted from blood. The rearrangement links TRBV5-5 to TRBJ2-2; maybe TRBD2 (5 bases). This TCR came from a woman younger than 35 in good health. CDR3 residues: CASSFGGGGELFF. For the CDR3, the DNA is TGTGCCAGCAGCTTCGGAGGTGGCGGGGAGCTGTTTTTT.